The present T cell receptor (beta chain) was sequenced within a study of blood T cell repertoires in COVID-19. The data were produced by immunoSEQ multiplex PCR, yet TCRdb's version contains in-frame clones alone and is incomplete. This sample yields some 270,000 clones, of which over 75% are seen a single time; approximately 8.2% belongs to the top ten. Which cohort a participant joined came from the clinical history participants gave. The germline CDR1 and CDR2 sequences are WNHNN and SYGVQD (reference sequence). V lost 5 bases and J lost 4; bases outside the gene matches: 3. The CDR3 spans 13 residues.

V and J are TRBV10-1 and TRBJ1-1, with 8 bases that match TRBD1. The specimen was PBMCs or T cells enriched from blood (not recorded which). The sequence derives from a woman aged 45-65 years with acute COVID-19. For the CDR3, the DNA is TGCGCCAGCAGTACCGGGACAGGCACTGAAGCTTTCTTT. Its translation: CASSTGTGTEAFF.